The sequence of this T cell receptor beta chain was determined in a study of Ad26.COV2.S vaccination and SARS-CoV-2 variants. Treatment of the sample: around 19 received Ad26.COV2.S at low or high dose, single or two shots; about 5 received placebo; per-sample allocation not given. Day 63 after the first injection of vaccine or placebo was the sampling time. Assay: immunoSEQ multiplex PCR; the TCRdb copy retains only in-frame clones and omits some. The data contain 350,000 to 500,000 clones, around 89% of them singletons. Sample: peripheral blood, taken in a trial of Ad26.COV2.S vaccine versus placebo. The TCR was taken from a person between 18 and 59 years old who received the Ad26.COV2.S COVID-19 vaccine or a placebo.

The CDR3 sequence: CASSLITRGIPGEQYF. Written as DNA, the CDR3 is TGCGCCAGCAGCCTTATAACGAGGGGAATTCCGGGCGAGCAGTACTTC. The rearrangement links TRBV4-1 to TRBJ2-7, with D perhaps matching TRBD1 or TRBD2 (5 bases each). V lost 4 bases and J 6 bases, leaving 22 bases between the germline ends. The CDR3 length is 16 residues. Germline CDR1 reads MGHRA; CDR2 reads YSYEKL.